Reported below is one T cell receptor (beta chain). Cohort allocation depended upon clinical history that participants reported. The entry originates in a study of blood T cell repertoires in COVID-19. Here immunoSEQ multiplex PCR was the method, and the copy in TCRdb shows in-frame clones only, minus some. The profile shows fewer than 350,000 clones, 85% of them singletons. After removal of 2 bases from V and 5 bases from J, the junction contained 9 bases not matched to a gene. Per germline, CDR1 SGHRS and CDR2 YFSETQ. The CDR3 totals 15 residues. V and J are TRBV5-1 and TRBJ2-5; 7 nucleotides match TRBD1. The sequenced material came from PBMCs or T cells enriched from blood (not recorded which). This TCR derives from a woman aged 25-40 years who had been exposed to COVID-19. The DNA for the CDR3 is TGCGCCAGCAGCTTAAGGGACAGTGGGACGGAGACCCAGTACTTC. Translating gives CASSLRDSGTETQYF.